The 13 T cell receptor beta chains listed next were all sequenced from one sample in a study of T cells in Graves' hyperthyroidism and ophthalmopathy. What was amplified from RNA transcripts were TCR beta CDR3 regions. A first-round RT-PCR of the TCR CDR3 used the HTBI primer set. TCRdb redid the calling of the multiplex PCR reads with MiXCR, one entry per CDR3 protein. The table has 400,000 or so distinct CDR3 sequences, 11% to 15% seen once. Material: blood. Receptor source: a man in his fifties with Graves' ophthalmopathy.

This clonotype was counted a few times. A much larger clonotype is one base distant, so this may be a read error. This chain connects TRBV6-2 or TRBV6-3 to TRBJ2-1; perhaps TRBD1 as D (6 bases). CDR1 MNHEY and CDR2 SVGEGT come from the germline V gene. This CDR3 is built from 16 residues. Trimming removed 4 bases from V and 4 bases from J, with 17 bases in between. The CDR3 nucleotides read TGTGCCAGCAGTTGCCTAGGACAGCAGCCTTACAATGAGCAGTTCTTC. Amino acid sequence: CASSCLGQQPYNEQFF.

The chain joins TRBV7-8 to TRBJ1-3, with 7 bases fitting TRBD1. V trimming: 5 bases; J trimming: 0 bases; junction bases outside the gene matches: 4. The germline V gene has CDR1 SGHVS and CDR2 FQNEAQ. CDR3 length: 15 amino acids. The CDR3 here is CASSTGQSSGNTIYF. CDR3 coding DNA: TGTGCCAGCAGCACGGGACAGAGCTCTGGAAACACCATATATTTT.

The chain links TRBV7-9 to TRBJ1-1, with D hard to call. Per the germline V gene, CDR1 is SEHNR and CDR2 is FQNEAQ (reference sequence). CDR3 length: 16 amino acids. V was trimmed by 5 bases and J by 0 bases, leaving 16 bases between them. This chain's CDR3 is CASSPNGGRVNTEAFF. The CDR3 DNA sequence: TGTGCCAGCAGCCCCAACGGAGGACGGGTGAACACTGAAGCTTTCTTT.

This clonotype was observed at least ten times. This chain uses TRBV28 with TRBJ1-2; D is unresolved. Per germline, CDR1 MDHEN and CDR2 SYDVKM. The CDR3 extends over 15 amino acids. The germline V and J ends were trimmed by 6 bases and 2 bases, with 16 bases remaining between them. The CDR3 here is CASSPKPTRNYGYTF. CDR3 DNA sequence: TGTGCCAGCAGCCCTAAACCGACACGGAACTATGGCTACACCTTC.

As to this clonotype: A read error may explain this, as a much larger clone is one base away. The gene calls are TRBV11-3 and TRBJ1-2, with a tentative D call TRBD1 (5 bases). V gave up 5 bases and J gave up 4 bases, with 17 bases separating them. This CDR3 has 15 residues. Germline V gene lookup returns CDR1 SGHNT and CDR2 YENEEA. The CDR3 is CASSPLGGVGYGYTF. The CDR3 bases are TGTGCCAGCAGCCCCCTGGGGGGGGTTGGCTATGGCTACACCTTC.

There are many counts of this clonotype. This sequence joins TRBV7-9 and TRBJ2-1; D gene uncertain. Germline values: CDR1 SEHNR, CDR2 FQNEAQ (reference sequence). CDR3 length: 14 residues. Trimming left V 3 bases short and J 6 bases short, with 12 bases between. This CDR3 is CASSFEGFRNEQFF. As DNA, the CDR3 is TGTGCCAGCAGCTTCGAAGGGTTTCGCAATGAGCAGTTCTTC.

At least ten counts were recorded for this clonotype. The chain joins TRBV20-1 to TRBJ1-1; D is unclear. The V gene's germline CDR1 is DFQATT and CDR2 SNEGSKA (reference sequence). The CDR3 has 14 residues. V lost 0 bases to trimming and J lost 0 bases, with 8 bases between them. The DNA for the CDR3 is TGCAGTGCTAGAGAACTACAACTGAACACTGAAGCTTTCTTT. Protein: CSARELQLNTEAFF.

This clonotype has a handful of counts. V and J are TRBV19 and TRBJ2-2; unclear D gene. Germline CDR1 is LNHDA and CDR2 is SQIVND (reference sequence). The germline V and J ends were trimmed by 5 bases and 3 bases, with 16 bases remaining between them. This CDR3 has 16 residues. The CDR3 reads CASSPRGVADTGELFF. DNA of the CDR3: TGTGCCAGTAGTCCGAGAGGAGTGGCGGACACCGGGGAGCTGTTTTTT.

This clonotype was recorded many times. The CDR3 spells CASSENQGSEQYF. The CDR3 DNA sequence: TGCGCCAGCAGCGAAAATCAGGGATCCGAGCAGTACTTC. J is TRBJ2-7 and V is TRBV5-1; a possible D gene is TRBD1 (5 bases). This CDR3 has 13 residues. Looked up from germline, CDR1 is SGHRS and CDR2 is YFSETQ. The germline V and J ends were trimmed by 4 bases and 6 bases, with 14 bases remaining between them.

This clonotype showed up many times. The chain has TRBV6-1 and TRBJ2-6; no firm D call. CDR3 length: 17 amino acids. CDR1 and CDR2 (germline): MNHNS, SASEGT. Trimming removed 6 bases at V and 2 bases at J, with 17 bases between. The chain's CDR3 is CASRNGGGGAGANVLTF. Here the CDR3 DNA reads TGTGCCAGCAGGAACGGCGGCGGTGGGGCTGGGGCCAACGTCCTGACTTTC.

The sample holds many counts of this clonotype. This chain uses TRBV18 with TRBJ1-4; D might be TRBD1 (6 bases). CDR1 is KGHSH, CDR2 LQKENI, per germline. V lost 6 bases to trimming and J lost 8 bases, with 13 bases between them. The CDR3 totals 13 residues. CDR3 sequence reads: CASSRGQKEKLFF. The CDR3 region has the DNA TGTGCCAGCTCCCGAGGACAGAAAGAAAAACTGTTTTTT.

This clonotype has at least ten counts. V is TRBV11-1 and J is TRBJ2-7; 13 bases align to TRBD2. The J segment lost 3 bases and the V segment lost 5 bases, leaving 4 bases of the junction unmatched. In germline, CDR1 is SGHAT, CDR2 FQDESV (reference sequence). This CDR3 comprises 15 residues. The CDR3 region is CASSKGTSGIYEQYF. CDR3 sequence (DNA): TGTGCCAGCAGCAAAGGGACTAGCGGGATCTACGAGCAGTACTTC.

This clonotype has ten or more counts. The gene calls are TRBV11-1 and TRBJ2-3; 7 bases agree with TRBD2. The V and J ends lost 1 base and 0 bases, in that order; junction bases with no gene match: 4. The CDR3 totals 16 residues. Germline V gene sequence: CDR1 SGHAT, CDR2 FQDESV (reference sequence). Here the CDR3 DNA reads TGTGCCAGCAGCTTAGTGCTAGCGGCTAGCACAGATACGCAGTATTTT. It translates to CASSLVLAASTDTQYF.